The 25 T cell receptor beta chains listed next were all sequenced from one sample in a study of tumor-infiltrating lymphocytes in primary liver carcinoma (dated by TCRdb to about 2017). Sequencing was carried out with an Illumina HiSeq 2500. TCRbeta-specific cDNA was reverse-transcribed from around 0.45 ug total RNA using a constant-region primer and ProtoScript II reverse transcriptase. The TCRbeta libraries were prepared through three rounds of nested multiplex PCR following a slightly modified ARM-PCR procedure. Multiplex TRBV1-TRBV30 forward primers and a Cbeta reverse primer were used in the first two PCR rounds, each of which was run for around 10 cycles. TCRdb reran the public reads through fastp at Q25 and MiXCR, keeping productive beta chains. Identical CDR3 protein sequences are pooled into one entry, listed with their most common genes and DNA. This sample has approximately 46,000 distinct CDR3 sequences in its table, and approximately 71% of those were observed once. Jointly, the top ten make up about 37% of the sample.

Without any cell sorting, total RNA and DNA were extracted together from about 20-30 mg of bulk tissue using the AllPrep DNA/RNA mini kit. The sample taken for sequencing was tumor-adjacent normal liver tissue. Receptors originate from a woman aged 25-40 years with primary liver carcinoma and hepatitis B virus infection.

This clonotype was seen many times. This sequence joins TRBV20-1 and TRBJ2-3; possibly TRBD2 for D (6 bases). The CDR3 contains 15 residues. Germline V gene lookup returns CDR1 DFQATT and CDR2 SNEGSKA (reference sequence). V was shortened by 0 bases and J by 3 bases, with 13 bases between the two germline ends. The CDR3 sequence is CSARDPSVETDTQYF. For the CDR3, the DNA is TGCAGTGCTAGAGATCCTAGCGTAGAGACAGATACGCAGTATTTT.

Turning to this clonotype: The junction and the germline gene differ at one end; a read error may be behind it. The DNA for the CDR3 is TGTGCCAGCAACTTAGGACAGGCCAATTTTGAGGCCCTCCACTTT. It encodes CASNLGQANFEALHF. The chain couples TRBV7-8 to TRBJ1-6, with 7 bases fitting TRBD1. This CDR3 region has 15 residues. Germline V CDR1 and CDR2: SGHVS, FQNEAQ.

Of note for this clonotype: A clone one base away is much larger, so this may be a read error. V usage is TRBV5-1 and J usage is TRBJ2-1; TRBD1 aligns across 10 bases. The germline gives CDR1 SGHRS, CDR2 YFSETQ. This CDR3 contains 15 residues. The V and J ends lost 4 bases and 5 bases, in that order; junction bases with no gene match: 6. Here the CDR3 DNA reads TGCGCCAGCAGCAGGGGGACAGGGGAACACAATGAGCAGTTCTTC. Its protein is CASSRGTGEHNEQFF. Supplemented by reference TRBV5-1 and TRBJ2-1, the full variable domain reads KAGVTQTPRYLIKTRGQQVTLSCSPISGHRSVSWYQQTPGQGLQFLFEYFSETQRNKGNFPGRFSGRQFSNSRSEMNVSTLELGDSALYLCASSRGTGEHNEQFFGPGTRLTVL.

This chain connects TRBV6-5 to TRBJ2-2, with D perhaps being TRBD1 or TRBD2 (5 bases each). Germline V gene lookup returns CDR1 MNHEY and CDR2 SVGAGI. The CDR3 is 15 amino acids. The germline V and J ends were trimmed by 7 bases and 5 bases, with 17 bases remaining between them. The CDR3 loop is CASNPLSEGTGELFF. Written as DNA, the CDR3 is TGTGCCAGCAATCCACTCTCCGAGGGGACCGGGGAGCTGTTTTTT.

Regarding this clonotype: Because the CDR3 is missing its conserved closing phenylalanine or tryptophan, this is likely a read error. V is TRBV6-2 or TRBV6-3 and J is TRBJ2-3, with a tentative D call TRBD1 (5 bases). CDR3 length: 13 residues. V lost 6 bases and J lost 2, with 9 bases in between. CDR1 and CDR2 from the germline V gene are MNHEY and SVGEGT. This CDR3 is CASSTGATDTQYY. The CDR3 DNA reads TGTGCCAGCAGCACAGGAGCCACAGATACGCAGTATTAT.

This clonotype was seen ten or more times. J is TRBJ2-7 and V is TRBV7-8, with a tentative D call TRBD1 (6 bases). V was trimmed by 1 base and J by 3 bases, leaving 13 bases between them. CDR1 SGHVS and CDR2 FQNEAQ come from the germline V gene. There are 15 residues in the CDR3. The CDR3 protein is CASSLGVQGVYEQYF. The CDR3 nucleotides are TGTGCCAGCAGCTTAGGTGTACAGGGAGTCTACGAGCAGTACTTC.

This clonotype has a count of ten or more. The J gene is TRBJ2-7, the V gene TRBV30; 11 bases align to TRBD2. This CDR3 comprises 11 residues. The V gene's germline CDR1 is GTSNPN and CDR2 SVGIG (reference sequence). The CDR3 DNA reads TGTGCCTGGAGGGCTAGCGGGAGGTTCGTCGTC. Encoded protein: CAWRASGRFVV.

This clonotype was counted many times. The chain employs TRBV10-3 and TRBJ2-1, with D possibly called TRBD1 or TRBD2 (6 bases each). Trimming took 3 bases from V and 2 from J, leaving 11 bases between them. The germline V gene encodes CDR1 ENHRY and CDR2 SYGVKD. This CDR3 is 15 amino acids long. CDR3 in amino acids: CAISDSGATYNEQFF. The CDR3 DNA reads as TGTGCCATCAGTGACTCGGGGGCGACCTACAATGAGCAGTTCTTC.

About this clonotype itself: One end of the junction varies from germline; a read error may be responsible. CDR3 sequence reads: CASGWTGGTGTQYF. The DNA for the CDR3 is TGCGCCAGCGGCTGGACAGGGGGCACTGGGACCCAGTACTTC. The V gene is TRBV11-1, the J gene TRBJ2-5; 11 bases are a match to TRBD1. This CDR3 is 14 amino acids long. Per the germline V gene, CDR1 is SGHAT and CDR2 is FQDESV (reference sequence).

The count of this clonotype is one. The chain couples TRBV5-4 to TRBJ2-1; D might be TRBD1 or TRBD2, each matching 5 bases. In germline, CDR1 is SGHNT, CDR2 YYREEE (reference sequence). CDR3 length: 15 residues. The V end lost 4 bases, the J end lost 8 bases, and 19 bases lay between the germline ends. Written as DNA, the CDR3 is TGTGCCAGCAGCCCAGAGGGGCGAGGCCTCTATGAGCAGTTCTTC. Translation gives CASSPEGRGLYEQFF. Together with reference TRBV5-4 and TRBJ2-1, the CDR3 gives the full variable domain: ETGVTQSPTHLIKTRGQQVTLRCSSQSGHNTVSWYQQALGQGPQFIFQYYREEENGRGNFPPRFSGLQFPNYSSELNVNALELDDSALYLCASSPEGRGLYEQFFGPGTRLTVL.

The chain employs TRBV4-3 and TRBJ2-7, with D perhaps matching TRBD2 (6 bases). Germline CDR1 is LGHNA and CDR2 is YSLEER. This CDR3 has 15 residues. V was shortened by 4 bases and J by 5 bases, with 18 bases between the two germline ends. CDR3 region: CASSPLLGTEHEQYF. As DNA, the CDR3 is TGCGCCAGCAGCCCCCTCCTTGGGACTGAGCACGAGCAGTACTTC.

This clonotype came up many times. The chain is built from TRBV12-3 or TRBV12-4 and TRBJ1-1; no clear D gene. V lost 7 bases, J lost 6 bases, and 12 bases lay in between. This CDR3 is 12 amino acids long. Here the CDR3 reads CASTVTRSEAFF. In nucleotides, the CDR3 is TGTGCCAGCACCGTGACAAGGTCTGAAGCTTTCTTT.

This clonotype has just one count. This CDR3 fails to terminate in the conserved phenylalanine or tryptophan, so it likely reflects a read error. No DNA is shown, since the ends of the CDR3 on it are uncertain; the CDR3 is the one TCRdb lists. The V and J genes are TRBV5-1 and TRBJ2-4; the table's D call of TRBD1 was not tested on the DNA. The CDR3 extends over 16 residues, inclusive of both ends. Germline-derived CDR1 and CDR2 are SGHRS and YFSETQ. This chain's CDR3 is CASSSGTGGTKNIQYV.

Of note for this clonotype: The CDR3 ends on some other residue instead of the conserved phenylalanine or tryptophan, so this is likely a read error. This sequence joins TRBV30 and TRBJ2-1; D unresolved. The CDR3 runs 16 residues. From germline, CDR1 is GTSNPN and CDR2 SVGIG (reference sequence). Trimming shortened V by 3 bases and J by 0 bases, and 15 bases separated the two germline ends. This CDR3 reads CAWRSPMRSSYNEQFL. CDR3 sequence (DNA): TGTGCCTGGAGGTCGCCTATGCGGAGCTCCTACAATGAGCAGTTCCTC.

This clonotype occurred many times. This chain connects TRBV10-1 to TRBJ2-7; no firm D call. This CDR3 has 13 residues. Germline V gene data show CDR1 as WNHNN and CDR2 as SYGVQD (reference sequence). Trimming pared 5 bases from V and 0 bases from J, leaving 8 bases between. CDR3 in DNA: TGCGCCAGCAGTATGGGGATCTCCTACGAGCAGTACTTC. Translated: CASSMGISYEQYF.

This clonotype was counted ten times or more. The gene calls are TRBV6-1 and TRBJ2-5, with TRBD2 matching over 13 bases. This CDR3 has 19 amino acids. Germline trimming cut 0 bases from V and 5 bases from J; bases unmatched to any gene: 12. Germline V gene data show CDR1 as MNHNS and CDR2 as SASEGT. The CDR3 sequence: CASSEAQPGLAGIVETQYF. The CDR3 DNA reads TGTGCCAGCAGTGAAGCTCAGCCGGGACTAGCGGGAATTGTTGAGACCCAGTACTTC.

On this clonotype: This sequence may be a read error, since a much larger clone differs from it by one base. The chain carries TRBV5-6 and TRBJ2-7; 11 bases are a match to TRBD1. This CDR3 is 14 amino acids long. Germline V gene sequence: CDR1 SGHDT, CDR2 YYEEEE. The CDR3 here is CACSFGTGGYEQYF. The CDR3 nucleotides are TGTGCCTGCAGCTTCGGGACAGGGGGCTACGAGCAGTACTTC. The full variable domain, completed using reference TRBV5-6 and TRBJ2-7, is DAGVTQSPTHLIKTRGQQVTLRCSPKSGHDTVSWYQQALGQGPQFIFQYYEEEERQRGNFPDRFSGHQFPNYSSELNVNALLLGDSALYLCACSFGTGGYEQYFGPGTRLTVT.

On this clonotype: A much bigger clone sits one base away, suggesting this may be a read error. This chain links TRBV20-1 with TRBJ2-7; TRBD2 matches at 10 bases. The trim removed 3 bases at V and 5 bases at J, leaving 7 bases unmatched. The CDR3 extends over 14 amino acids. In germline, CDR1 is DFQATT, CDR2 SNEGSKA (reference sequence). CDR3 nucleotides: TGCAGTGCTAGTCGGATTAGCGGGAGGCACGAGCAGTACTTC. Translating it yields CSASRISGRHEQYF.

The sample holds one count of this clonotype. This could be a read error, since a much larger clone is one nucleotide away. The chain carries TRBV7-9 and TRBJ2-7; 7 bases line up with TRBD2. This CDR3 is built from 15 residues. CDR1 and CDR2 (germline): SEHNR, FQNEAQ (reference sequence). The CDR3 DNA reads TGTGCCAGCAGCTCGCGCGTGGGGGGGACCTACGAGCACTACTTC. This encodes CASSSRVGGTYEHYF.

The sample holds a few counts of this clonotype. This may come from a read error, since a much larger clone is one base off. V gene TRBV28 combines with J gene TRBJ2-7; D possibly matches TRBD1 or TRBD2 (5 bases each). The germline V gene encodes CDR1 MDHEN and CDR2 SYDVKM. The CDR3 contains 12 residues. DNA of the CDR3: TGTGTCAGCGGTCAGGGAATGGACGAGCAGTACTTC. Its translation: CVSGQGMDEQYF. The complete variable domain, with remaining parts taken from reference TRBV28 and TRBJ2-7, reads DVKVTQSSRYLVKRTGEKVFLECVQDMDHENMFWYRQDPGLGLRLIYFSYDVKMKEKGDIPEGYSVSREKKERFSLILESASTNQTSMYLCVSGQGMDEQYFGPGTRLTVT.

There are a few counts of this clonotype. This sequence joins TRBV7-8 and TRBJ2-4, with 9 bases fitting TRBD2. Germline-derived CDR1 and CDR2 are SGHVS and FQNEAQ. V lost 5 bases, J lost 3 bases, and 14 bases stayed unmatched. The CDR3 extends over 18 amino acids. The CDR3 sequence: CASSTNRMAGGVKNIQYF. The CDR3 nucleotides read TGTGCCAGCAGCACAAACCGAATGGCGGGAGGGGTCAAAAACATTCAGTACTTC.

In this sample, this clonotype turned up a few times. This chain joins TRBV11-2 and TRBJ1-6, with a possible D match to TRBD1 (5 bases). This CDR3 spans 15 amino acids. The germline CDR1 and CDR2 sequences are SGHAT and FQNNGV. The germline V and J ends were trimmed by 5 bases and 10 bases, with 18 bases remaining between them. CDR3 nucleotides: TGTGCCAGCAGCGACTCGGGAGGGGTCAGCTCACCCCTCCACTTT. The encoded protein is CASSDSGGVSSPLHF.

Note on this clonotype: At one of its ends the junction is not consistent with the germline gene, which may arise from a read error. This chain uses TRBV6-6 with TRBJ1-2; no definite D call. The germline V gene has CDR1 MNHNY and CDR2 SVGAGI (reference sequence). CDR3 length equals 15 residues. The CDR3 sequence: CASSYSGGEPYGYIF. In nucleotides, the CDR3 is TGTGCCAGCAGTTACTCGGGTGGGGAACCCTATGGCTACATCTTC.

About this clonotype: A much larger clone differs by one base, so this may be a read error. The J gene is TRBJ2-1, the V gene TRBV19; D unclear. This CDR3 is 15 amino acids long. Germline CDR1 and CDR2: LNHDA and SQIVND (reference sequence). Trimming took 5 bases from V and 3 from J, leaving 14 bases between them. CDR3 in amino acids: CASSPGDYVYNEQFF. The CDR3 nucleotides are TGTGCCAGTAGTCCTGGTGATTACGTCTACAATGAGCAGTTCTTC.

This clonotype was seen a few times. The junction and the germline gene differ at one end; a read error may be behind it. V gene TRBV6-6 combines with J gene TRBJ2-2, with D possibly TRBD2 on 5 matching bases. Germline V gives CDR1 MNHNY, CDR2 SVGAGI (reference sequence). CDR3 size: 12 residues. The CDR3 nucleotides are TGTGCCAGCAGTTATATCACCGGGGAGCTGTTCTTT. Its protein is CASSYITGELFF.